Following are 16 T cell receptor beta chains from one sample sequenced in a study of T cell responses to AZD1222 COVID-19 vaccine (dated by TCRdb to about 2021). The time point label, as the study defines it: about 28 days (+/-7) after the second vaccine dose. The method was the immunoSEQ multiplex PCR assay. TCRdb provides this immuneACCESS table in a form limited to in-frame rearrangements. Some clones are lacking; in checked studies, under half of them reflect an unresolved V gene, and why the rest are absent is not known. Within this sample are 150,000 to 200,000 clones, with 94% of them counted one time only. The ten largest clonotypes hold roughly 5.6% of the sample. Sequences were derived from peripheral blood, sampled 28 days after the second AZD1222 dose. All receptors come from an adult who received the AZD1222 COVID-19 vaccine.

The chain links TRBV30 to TRBJ2-1; 12 nucleotides match TRBD2. The CDR3 loop spans 16 amino acids. The junction had 4 bases not matched to a gene; V was cut back by 2 bases and J by 2 bases. Germline CDR1 reads GTSNPN; CDR2 reads SVGIG (reference sequence). CDR3 sequence (DNA): TGTGCCTGGAGTAACGGACTAGCGGGACCCTACAATGAGCAGTTCTTC. Protein sequence: CAWSNGLAGPYNEQFF.

The genes are TRBV18 and TRBJ1-2, with 11 nucleotides matching TRBD1. The CDR3 spans 16 residues. From germline, CDR1 is KGHSH and CDR2 LQKENI. Losses at the gene ends were 3 bases for V and 3 bases for J; bases not matched to a gene: 6. The CDR3 spells CASSPAGQGGDYGYTF. The CDR3 DNA follows: TGTGCCAGCTCACCCGCGGGACAGGGGGGCGACTATGGCTACACCTTC.

The chain joins TRBV7-4 to TRBJ2-1; 7 nucleotides match TRBD1. The CDR3 is 16 residues long. Unmatched junction bases numbered 9, after V lost 5 bases and J lost 2 bases. CDR1 and CDR2 (germline): SGHVT, SQSDAQ. The CDR3 bases are TGTGCCAGCAGCACGCACAGGGGATTCACCTACAATGAGCAGTTCTTC. It codes for CASSTHRGFTYNEQFF.

The V gene is TRBV6-1, the J gene TRBJ1-3; D unclear. This CDR3 contains 15 residues. Germline CDR1 MNHNS, CDR2 SASEGT. The V end was cut by 3 bases, the J end by 4 bases, with 13 bases between. The chain's CDR3 is CASSDGDGFGNTIYF. The CDR3 region has the DNA TGTGCCAGCAGTGACGGAGACGGCTTCGGAAACACCATATATTTT.

The J gene is TRBJ2-3, the V gene TRBV7-2, with D perhaps matching TRBD2 (6 bases). CDR1 SGHTA and CDR2 FQGNSA come from the germline V gene. Trimming took 3 bases from V and 3 from J, leaving 13 bases between them. CDR3 length: 15 residues. The CDR3: CASSFAGGPTDTQYF. The CDR3 DNA reads as TGTGCCAGCAGCTTCGCCGGAGGGCCGACAGATACGCAGTATTTT.

This sequence joins TRBV5-1 and TRBJ2-4; 15 bases agree with TRBD2. Germline V gene sequence: CDR1 SGHRS, CDR2 YFSETQ. The length of the CDR3 is 18 residues. With V trimmed by 9 bases and J by 0 bases, 10 bases remained unmatched. The CDR3 sequence is CATMGLAGGKLAKNIQYF. CDR3 nucleotide sequence: TGCGCCACCATGGGACTAGCGGGAGGCAAACTAGCCAAAAACATTCAGTACTTC.

This clone was seen only once. The CDR3 DNA reads TGTGCCAGCAGTTACTTAGGCCCCAATGAGCAGTTCTTC. Translation: CASSYLGPNEQFF. The chain employs TRBV6-5 and TRBJ2-1; the D is unclear. The V gene's germline CDR1 is MNHEY and CDR2 SVGAGI. V lost 1 base and J 6 bases, leaving 7 bases between the germline ends. The CDR3 spans 13 residues.

This clone was found once. The chain combines TRBV5-8 with TRBJ1-2; no clear D gene. V dropped 2 bases and J dropped 4 bases, with 3 bases sitting between them. This CDR3 region has 11 residues. Germline loops: CDR1 SGHTS, CDR2 YDEGEE. The DNA for the CDR3 is TGTGCCAGCAGCTTCCGCTATGGCTACACCTTC. Its protein product is CASSFRYGYTF.

V gene TRBV18 combines with J gene TRBJ2-4; 7 bases line up with TRBD2. In germline, CDR1 is KGHSH, CDR2 LQKENI. This CDR3 region has 16 residues. J lost 5 bases, V lost 7 bases, and 14 bases had no gene match. The CDR3 bases are TGTGCCAGCTTCACGACTAGCACCCGGGGAGAAAACATTCAGTACTTC. Residues: CASFTTSTRGENIQYF.

The gene calls are TRBV27 and TRBJ1-1, with no clear D. Per germline, CDR1 MNHEY and CDR2 SMNVEV (reference sequence). The V end was cut by 3 bases, the J end by 7 bases, with 15 bases between. The CDR3 has 14 residues. DNA of the CDR3: TGTGCCAGCAGTTTTTTCCTGCCACTTAATGAAGCTTTCTTT. Amino acid sequence: CASSFFLPLNEAFF.

The rearrangement joins TRBV2 to TRBJ2-3; TRBD1 matches at 9 bases. This CDR3 has 16 residues. Trimming removed 3 bases from V and 1 base from J; junction bases left unmatched: 5. Per germline, CDR1 SNHLY and CDR2 FYNNEI. The CDR3 DNA sequence: TGTGCCAGCAGTGACCGACAGGGGGTAGGCACAGATACGCAGTATTTT. It specifies CASSDRQGVGTDTQYF.

In this sample, this clone turned up once. V gene TRBV20-1 combines with J gene TRBJ2-7, with D unclear. The germline V gene has CDR1 DFQATT and CDR2 SNEGSKA (reference sequence). Deletions cut 4 bases from V and 7 bases from J, with 11 bases between. This CDR3 has 11 residues. The CDR3 bases are TGCAGTGCTATAGAGTTAGGGGAGCAGTACTTC. This codes for CSAIELGEQYF.

This rearrangement joins TRBV11-2 to TRBJ2-7; D gene ambiguous. Germline-derived CDR1 and CDR2 are SGHAT and FQNNGV. V lost 9 bases to trimming and J lost 0 bases, with 18 bases between them. The CDR3 totals 15 residues. The CDR3 region has the DNA TGTGCCAGTACGTTGGACGGGCCCACCTCCTACGAGCAGTACTTC. This codes for CASTLDGPTSYEQYF.

V is TRBV5-1 and J is TRBJ2-5; D gene ambiguous. Germline-derived CDR1 and CDR2 are SGHRS and YFSETQ. The CDR3 is made up of 13 amino acids. V lost 0 bases and J lost 5, with 8 bases in between. The CDR3 loop reads CASSLGVGETQYF. CDR3 nucleotide sequence: TGCGCCAGCAGCTTGGGGGTGGGCGAGACCCAGTACTTC.

The chain uses TRBV19 and TRBJ1-2; D remains unclear. Trimming shortened V by 7 bases and J by 8 bases, and 20 bases separated the two germline ends. Germline lookup yields CDR1 LNHDA and CDR2 SQIVND (reference sequence). This CDR3 has 14 residues. For the CDR3, the DNA is TGTGCCAGTATCGGAAGTCCCGATACGCTAGGCTACACCTTC. As protein: CASIGSPDTLGYTF.

This chain uses TRBV6-4 with TRBJ1-2; D is ambiguous. Germline CDR1 is MRHNA and CDR2 is SNTAGT. V was pared by 4 bases and J by 8 bases, with 23 bases between. The CDR3 is made up of 16 amino acids. The CDR3 sequence is CASSASPFSLPSGYTF. The CDR3 DNA follows: TGTGCCAGCAGTGCCTCCCCCTTTAGCCTGCCCTCGGGCTACACCTTC.